The 17 T cell receptor beta chains reported below all come from one sample, sequenced in a study of T cell responses to AZD1222 COVID-19 vaccine. Some clones are missing from TCRdb's copy, which holds only in-frame ones; the method was immunoSEQ multiplex PCR. The data show roughly 49,000 clones, about 83% seen once. This sample comprised peripheral blood, obtained on day 0 of AZD1222 vaccination. These receptors were taken from an adult in good health.

In its sample, this clone was seen a few times. The chain joins TRBV6-1 to TRBJ2-1; D is possibly TRBD1 (5 bases). The CDR3 consists of 18 residues. CDR1 MNHNS and CDR2 SASEGT come from the germline V gene. Trimming left V 1 base short and J 0 bases short, with 16 bases between. Here the CDR3 reads CASSEGIQQVSSYNEQFF. The CDR3 DNA sequence: TGTGCCAGCAGTGAAGGTATTCAACAGGTGAGCTCCTACAATGAGCAGTTCTTC.

This clone has more than one count but fewer than ten. This sequence joins TRBV27 and TRBJ2-3, with D possibly being TRBD2 (6 bases). The CDR3 is 15 amino acids. V lost 2 bases and J 0 bases, leaving 9 bases between the germline ends. Germline V gives CDR1 MNHEY, CDR2 SMNVEV (reference sequence). CDR3 nucleotide sequence: TGTGCCAGCAGTTTAGCGGGGTATAGCACAGATACGCAGTATTTT. Translated: CASSLAGYSTDTQYF.

The V call is TRBV29-1, the J call TRBJ1-1; D uncertain. Germline-derived CDR1 and CDR2 are SQVTM and ANQGSEA. CDR3 length equals 17 residues. V was cut by 3 bases and J by 0 bases, with 20 bases left in between. The CDR3 DNA is TGCAGCGTTGAGCCGCCAGGATCGACCCTCATGAACACTGAAGCTTTCTTT. It encodes CSVEPPGSTLMNTEAFF.

This clone was observed a single time. This chain joins TRBV11-2 and TRBJ2-7; D gene uncertain. V was shortened by 0 bases and J by 4 bases, with 4 bases between the two germline ends. Per germline, CDR1 SGHAT and CDR2 FQNNGV. The CDR3 sequence is 12 residues long. As DNA, the CDR3 is TGTGCCAGCAGCTTAGAACCGTACGAGCAGTACTTC. Translation: CASSLEPYEQYF.

This chain connects TRBV5-1 to TRBJ1-2, with D possibly being TRBD1 (6 bases). The V and J ends lost 4 bases and 9 bases respectively, with 19 bases between them. This CDR3 contains 14 residues. Per germline, CDR1 SGHRS and CDR2 YFSETQ. The CDR3 DNA sequence: TGCGCCAGCAGCCTGAACGCCGGGACAAGGAGCTACACCTTC. Its protein is CASSLNAGTRSYTF. The full variable domain, with the rest looked up from reference TRBV5-1 and TRBJ1-2, is KAGVTQTPRYLIKTRGQQVTLSCSPISGHRSVSWYQQTPGQGLQFLFEYFSETQRNKGNFPGRFSGRQFSNSRSEMNVSTLELGDSALYLCASSLNAGTRSYTFGSGTRLTVV.

The chain uses TRBV28 and TRBJ2-3; no clear D. Germline V CDR1 and CDR2: MDHEN, SYDVKM. The length of the CDR3 is 13 residues. Trimming shortened V by 6 bases and J by 0 bases, and 7 bases separated the two germline ends. The CDR3 loop reads CASRKTSTDTQYF. The CDR3, as DNA: TGTGCCAGCAGGAAAACTAGCACAGATACGCAGTATTTT.

V gene TRBV5-1 combines with J gene TRBJ2-1; TRBD2 aligns across 8 bases. V gave up 4 bases and J gave up 8 bases; unmatched junction bases: 11. The CDR3 runs 15 residues. Germline assignment: CDR1 SGHRS and CDR2 YFSETQ. The CDR3 sequence: CASSPALAGGDEQFF. The CDR3 region has the DNA TGCGCCAGCAGCCCCGCCCTGGCGGGGGGAGATGAGCAGTTCTTC.

This clone occurred a few times. The chain uses TRBV25-1 and TRBJ1-3, with D uncertain. V was clipped by 9 bases and J by 8 bases, with 14 bases between them. The CDR3 has 12 amino acids. Germline CDR1 MGHDK, CDR2 SYGVNS. The CDR3 DNA reads TGTGCCAGTCGGGAGGCCGGAGACACCATATATTTT. Protein sequence: CASREAGDTIYF.

Only one count was recorded for this clone. The chain couples TRBV7-2 to TRBJ2-1; D not certain. The germline V gene has CDR1 SGHTA and CDR2 FQGNSA. This CDR3 region has 10 residues. V lost 5 bases, J lost 12 bases, and 8 bases lay in between. This chain's CDR3 is CASSLIPQFF. The CDR3 bases are TGTGCCAGCAGCCTTATCCCGCAGTTCTTC.

Here the CDR3 DNA reads TGTGCTAGTGCCCTAAGGTGGGAAGAGACCCAGTACTTC. Encoded protein: CASALRWEETQYF. The V call is TRBV12-5, the J call TRBJ2-5; D is unresolved. V lost 7 bases to trimming and J lost 3 bases, with 12 bases between them. The CDR3 runs 13 residues. The V gene's germline CDR1 is LGHNT and CDR2 FRNRAP.

The DNA of the CDR3 is TGTGCCAGCAGTGAATTGGGACCGGCGGGTCAGCCCCAGCATTTT. Protein: CASSELGPAGQPQHF. The rearrangement uses TRBV6-1 and TRBJ1-5; a weak D match, TRBD1 (5 bases). With 2 bases removed from V and 6 bases from J, the gap between germline ends came to 14 bases. Germline V gene lookup returns CDR1 MNHNS and CDR2 SASEGT. The CDR3 sequence is 15 residues long.

This chain joins TRBV9 and TRBJ1-1; TRBD1 might be the D (5 bases). The germline V gene has CDR1 SGDLS and CDR2 YYNGEE. The CDR3 totals 17 residues. The V end was cut by 0 bases, the J end by 0 bases, with 15 bases between. The CDR3 DNA follows: TGTGCCAGCAGCGTAGTAGGAGGGACTAGGATGAACACTGAAGCTTTCTTT. It translates to CASSVVGGTRMNTEAFF.

The rearrangement joins TRBV5-8 to TRBJ1-5; the D gene is possibly TRBD1 (6 bases). The length of the CDR3 is 16 residues. Germline V lookup: CDR1 SGHTS, CDR2 YDEGEE. With 5 bases removed from V and 3 bases from J, the gap between germline ends came to 18 bases. CDR3 sequence (DNA): TGTGCCAGCAGGTCGAACAGGGCCCCAGCCAATCAGCCCCAGCATTTT. Translating it yields CASRSNRAPANQPQHF.

The CDR3 DNA follows: TGCAGTGCTAGTTTCGGGTCGGGGGGCACTGAAGCTTTCTTT. Translated: CSASFGSGGTEAFF. The chain joins TRBV20-1 to TRBJ1-1; a possible D gene is TRBD1 (5 bases). Trimming removed 3 bases from V and 4 bases from J, with 15 bases in between. The CDR3 totals 14 residues. Germline V gene sequence: CDR1 DFQATT, CDR2 SNEGSKA (reference sequence).

The chain combines TRBV6-5 with TRBJ1-2; D is unresolved. V was trimmed by 5 bases and J by 2 bases, leaving 15 bases between them. This CDR3 has 15 residues. Germline V lookup: CDR1 MNHEY, CDR2 SVGAGI. CDR3 amino acids: CASSLQIGLNYGYTF. Written as DNA, the CDR3 is TGTGCCAGCAGTCTTCAGATAGGTCTAAACTATGGCTACACCTTC.

This chain joins TRBV6-2 or TRBV6-3 and TRBJ1-3, with a tentative D call TRBD1 (5 bases). The V and J ends lost 2 bases and 8 bases respectively, with 22 bases between them. The germline CDR1 and CDR2 sequences are MNHEY and SVGEGT. The CDR3 has 17 amino acids. CDR3 protein: CASSYKVYDGATDTIYF. The CDR3, as DNA: TGTGCCAGCAGTTACAAAGTTTATGACGGGGCGACGGACACCATATATTTT.

The chain has TRBV6-4 and TRBJ2-1; D ambiguous. Trimming took off 3 bases at V and 2 bases at J, with 11 bases between the two ends. The germline V gene has CDR1 MRHNA and CDR2 SNTAGT. The CDR3 is 15 residues long. The CDR3 loop reads CASSERQPAYNEQFF. The CDR3 DNA follows: TGTGCCAGCAGTGAAAGGCAGCCGGCCTACAATGAGCAGTTCTTC.